The 21 T cell receptor beta chains below all came from one sample that was sequenced in a study of shared clonotypes between healthy human individuals. Clones were read by immunoSEQ multiplex PCR, and TCRdb kept only the in-frame ones, dropping some. The sample holds about 1.5 million clones, 95% to 97% seen once. The specimen sequenced was naive CD4+ T cells sorted from blood. As for subset: CD45RA+ positively selected. Every receptor here comes from a man aged 25 to 40 in good health.

The chain joins TRBV5-6 to TRBJ2-7; 8 bases match TRBD1. With V trimmed by 7 bases and J by 2 bases, 11 bases remained unmatched. The CDR3 sequence is 15 residues long. CDR1 SGHDT and CDR2 YYEEEE come from the germline V gene. CDR3 in DNA: TGTGCCAGCGGTGTACCGGGACAGGCCCCCTACGAGCAGTACTTC. Amino acid sequence: CASGVPGQAPYEQYF.

This chain uses TRBV5-4 with TRBJ2-5; 7 bases agree with TRBD1. Germline-derived CDR1 and CDR2 are SGHNT and YYREEE (reference sequence). The CDR3 extends over 14 amino acids. Losses at the gene ends were 2 bases for V and 2 bases for J; bases not matched to a gene: 3. The CDR3 sequence is CASSFGTAQETQYF. Here the CDR3 DNA reads TGTGCCAGCAGCTTTGGGACAGCACAAGAGACCCAGTACTTC.

This chain joins TRBV6-6 and TRBJ2-2; D gene uncertain. Germline CDR1 MNHNY, CDR2 SVGAGI (reference sequence). The CDR3 sequence is 14 residues long. Trimming removed 5 bases from V and 6 bases from J, with 13 bases in between. The CDR3 is CASSTPREAGELFF. The CDR3, as DNA: TGTGCCAGCAGTACGCCCCGAGAGGCCGGGGAGCTGTTTTTT.

This clone was counted between two and nine times. The chain joins TRBV27 to TRBJ2-7; 7 bases are shared with TRBD1. The V gene end was trimmed by 2 bases and the J gene end by 11 bases; junction bases not matched to a gene: 3. CDR1 is MNHEY, CDR2 SMNVEV, per germline (reference sequence). The CDR3 length is 11 residues. This CDR3 is CASSLRDREYF. CDR3 sequence (DNA): TGTGCCAGCAGTTTACGGGACAGAGAGTACTTC.

V and J are TRBV27 and TRBJ2-1; 8 bases match TRBD2. This CDR3 has 14 amino acids. The germline CDR1 and CDR2 sequences are MNHEY and SMNVEV (reference sequence). Trimming cost V 5 bases and J 8 bases; bases outside gene matches: 8. The CDR3 protein is CASSAGLARDEQFF. DNA of the CDR3: TGTGCCAGCAGTGCCGGACTAGCACGCGATGAGCAGTTCTTC.

The rearrangement uses TRBV27 and TRBJ2-1, with 9 bases identical to TRBD1. There are 18 residues in the CDR3. Germline values: CDR1 MNHEY, CDR2 SMNVEV (reference sequence). V lost 5 bases to trimming and J lost 3 bases; unmatched junction nucleotides: 14. DNA of the CDR3: TGTGCCAGCAGTCCCGTTCCTATCCGACAGGGGGTCTACAATGAGCAGTTCTTC. Protein product: CASSPVPIRQGVYNEQFF.

The chain recombines TRBV19 with TRBJ1-5, with 8 bases identical to TRBD1. The junction had 4 bases not matched to a gene; V was cut back by 5 bases and J by 7 bases. Germline lookup yields CDR1 LNHDA and CDR2 SQIVND (reference sequence). The CDR3 has 13 amino acids. CDR3 sequence: CASSDRGRQPQHF. Here the CDR3 DNA reads TGTGCCAGTAGTGACAGGGGCCGGCAGCCCCAGCATTTT.

About this clone itself: Relative to the germline gene, one junction end is altered; a read error may explain this. The chain uses TRBV28 and TRBJ2-6, with D maybe TRBD1 (5 bases). This CDR3 is 17 amino acids long. The germline V gene has CDR1 MDHEN and CDR2 SYDVKM. In DNA, the CDR3 is TGTGCCAGCAGTCTGAACGTACAGCTCTCTGGGGCCAACTTCCTGACTTTC. Residues: CASSLNVQLSGANFLTF.

Worth noting for this clone: Other nucleotide sequences in the sample specify the same CDR3. The V call is TRBV9, the J call TRBJ2-7; D not resolved. Trimming removed 0 bases from V and 3 bases from J, with 7 bases in between. Germline CDR1 is SGDLS and CDR2 is YYNGEE. The CDR3 is made up of 13 amino acids. CDR3 sequence (DNA): TGTGCCAGCAGCGTAGGACTGGGCTACGAGCAGTACTTC. Translated: CASSVGLGYEQYF.

This clone was seen a handful of times. J is TRBJ1-3 and V is TRBV5-1; D is undetermined. This CDR3 spans 13 amino acids. V was cut by 5 bases and J by 0 bases, with 6 bases left in between. Germline loops: CDR1 SGHRS, CDR2 YFSETQ. The CDR3 nucleotides are TGCGCCAGCAGTAGGAACTCTGGAAACACCATATATTTT. Protein: CASSRNSGNTIYF.

Notes on this clone: Other nucleotide sequences from this sample produce the same CDR3. CDR3 amino acids: CASSGVAGEQYF. The CDR3 coding sequence is TGTGCCAGCAGTGGGGTGGCCGGAGAGCAGTACTTC. The chain combines TRBV25-1 with TRBJ2-7, with D unclear. Per germline, CDR1 MGHDK and CDR2 SYGVNS. There are 12 residues in the CDR3. With 4 bases removed from V and 7 bases from J, the gap between germline ends came to 11 bases.

The rearrangement joins TRBV28 to TRBJ1-4, with D uncertain. Germline CDR1 reads MDHEN; CDR2 reads SYDVKM. The length of the CDR3 is 18 residues. Trimming took off 2 bases at V and 3 bases at J, with 19 bases between the two ends. The CDR3 coding sequence is TGTGCCAGCAGTTTAAGTGGTGCGCGGGCAGGACCTAATGAAAAACTGTTTTTT. Protein sequence: CASSLSGARAGPNEKLFF.

This clone has a single count. The rearrangement links TRBV5-4 to TRBJ2-7, with D perhaps given as TRBD1 or TRBD2 (5 bases each). V was pared by 3 bases and J by 3 bases, with 16 bases between. The CDR3 extends over 15 amino acids. Germline CDR1 and CDR2: SGHNT and YYREEE (reference sequence). The CDR3 region has the DNA TGTGCCAGCAGCTCCAGAGGGGTGGGACGCTACGAGCAGTACTTC. Encoded protein: CASSSRGVGRYEQYF.

This chain connects TRBV6-1 to TRBJ2-3; D uncertain. The CDR3 extends over 14 amino acids. Trimming pared 4 bases from V and 6 bases from J, leaving 14 bases between. Germline V gene lookup returns CDR1 MNHNS and CDR2 SASEGT. CDR3: CASSGPIGMDTQYF. DNA of the CDR3: TGTGCCAGCAGTGGCCCCATTGGAATGGATACGCAGTATTTT.

The chain joins TRBV14 to TRBJ2-5, with D possibly matching TRBD2 (6 bases). CDR1 and CDR2 from the germline V gene are SGHDN and FVKESK. The V end lost 2 bases, the J end lost 5 bases, and 18 bases lay between the germline ends. The CDR3 length is 16 residues. CDR3 region: CASSQIPTVAGETQYF. The CDR3 nucleotides are TGTGCCAGCAGCCAAATTCCGACAGTGGCGGGGGAGACCCAGTACTTC.

The chain employs TRBV28 and TRBJ1-1; the D gene is possibly TRBD1 (6 bases). Germline V gene data show CDR1 as MDHEN and CDR2 as SYDVKM. The CDR3 extends over 15 amino acids. Trimming removed 6 bases from V and 5 bases from J, with 19 bases in between. DNA of the CDR3: TGTGCCAGCAGACCTGTGACAGGTTTAATAACTGAAGCTTTCTTT. Encoded protein: CASRPVTGLITEAFF.

This chain connects TRBV14 to TRBJ2-7, with unresolved D. Trimming stripped 0 bases from V and 6 bases from J, with 12 bases between. This CDR3 is built from 14 residues. Germline CDR1 reads SGHDN; CDR2 reads FVKESK. The CDR3 coding sequence is TGTGCCAGCAGCCAAGAAACACGGATTAGCGAGCAGTACTTC. Encoded protein: CASSQETRISEQYF.

The V and J genes are TRBV18 and TRBJ2-6; TRBD1 matches 7 bases. V trimming: 4 bases; J trimming: 0 bases; junction bases outside the gene matches: 3. Germline V CDR1 and CDR2: KGHSH, LQKENI. CDR3 length: 16 residues. The DNA for the CDR3 is TGTGCCAGCTCACAGGCAGGGGGCTCTGGGGCCAACGTCCTGACTTTC. It yields the protein CASSQAGGSGANVLTF.

The CDR3 protein is CSTAGTGAGQYF. The CDR3 coding sequence is TGCAGCACAGCTGGGACAGGGGCTGGGCAGTACTTC. This rearrangement joins TRBV29-1 to TRBJ2-7, with 10 bases matching TRBD1. The length of the CDR3 is 12 residues. V lost 8 bases and J lost 9; bases outside the gene matches: 10. Germline CDR1 is SQVTM and CDR2 is ANQGSEA.

This chain joins TRBV28 and TRBJ2-7; the D gene is possibly TRBD1 (6 bases). Germline CDR1 is MDHEN and CDR2 is SYDVKM. This CDR3 is built from 14 residues. V was trimmed by 7 bases and J by 6 bases, leaving 19 bases between them. The CDR3 DNA is TGTGCCAGCACCCTATCCCCCCCAGGGGTCGAGCAGTACTTC. Residues: CASTLSPPGVEQYF. Variable domain in full (rest from reference TRBV28 and TRBJ2-7): DVKVTQSSRYLVKRTGEKVFLECVQDMDHENMFWYRQDPGLGLRLIYFSYDVKMKEKGDIPEGYSVSREKKERFSLILESASTNQTSMYLCASTLSPPGVEQYFGPGTRLTVT.

In regard to this clone: The same CDR3 can be traced to other DNA sequences in this sample. The chain links TRBV9 to TRBJ2-3; D unclear. The CDR3 runs 14 residues. The ends were cut back, 0 bases at V and 2 bases at J, with 7 bases in the middle. Germline CDR1 is SGDLS and CDR2 is YYNGEE. DNA of the CDR3: TGTGCCAGCAGCGTAGTGGCAGCCACAGATACGCAGTATTTT. The encoded protein is CASSVVAATDTQYF.